These 21 T cell receptor beta chains originate from one sample sequenced in a study of OX40 agonist ivuxolimab in advanced cancers. Profiling relied on immunoSEQ multiplex PCR, and the TCRdb table lists in-frame clones only, not all of them. The sample has some 76,000 clones; approximately 93% are singletons. Specimen: CD4+ or CD8+ T cells sorted from blood, collected in a trial of the OX40 agonist ivuxolimab. The receptors here all came from an adult with an advanced solid tumor such as melanoma, head and neck, liver or kidney cancer.

The chain recombines TRBV7-9 with TRBJ1-2; D may be TRBD1 (5 bases). Between the trimmed V and J ends, which lost 5 bases and 1 base, there was a span of 11 bases. Germline CDR1 SEHNR, CDR2 FQNEAQ (reference sequence). This CDR3 is built from 14 residues. This CDR3 is CASSPQTDNYGYTF. The CDR3, as DNA: TGTGCCAGCAGCCCCCAGACAGATAACTATGGCTACACCTTC.

V usage is TRBV6-5 and J usage is TRBJ2-1; D remains ambiguous. Germline CDR1 is MNHEY and CDR2 is SVGAGI. V was pared by 8 bases and J by 0 bases, with 8 bases between. This CDR3 is 13 amino acids long. The CDR3 region is CASGVSSYNEQFF. CDR3 coding DNA: TGTGCCAGCGGAGTAAGCTCCTACAATGAGCAGTTCTTC.

This chain joins TRBV15 and TRBJ2-3; TRBD2 is a possible D gene (6 bases). Trimming cost V 0 bases and J 3 bases, with 22 bases left between them. The CDR3 runs to 19 residues. The germline V gene has CDR1 LNHNV and CDR2 YYDKDF (reference sequence). In nucleotides, the CDR3 is TGTGCCACCAGCAGAGATGGGAGGAGACTACTGTATATTACAGATACGCAGTATTTT. Protein sequence: CATSRDGRRLLYITDTQYF.

The J gene is TRBJ2-3, the V gene TRBV5-4; D is perhaps TRBD1 (5 bases). V lost 0 bases and J lost 0, with 11 bases in between. The CDR3 sequence is 16 residues long. Germline V CDR1 and CDR2: SGHNT, YYREEE (reference sequence). The CDR3 sequence: CASSLVRGGSTDTQYF. The CDR3 nucleotides are TGTGCCAGCAGCTTGGTAAGGGGCGGTAGCACAGATACGCAGTATTTT.

V and J are TRBV11-2 and TRBJ2-7; D gene ambiguous. This CDR3 has 14 amino acids. Germline CDR1 SGHAT, CDR2 FQNNGV. V was clipped by 1 base and J by 0 bases, with 7 bases between them. The CDR3 is CASSLAPSSYEQYF. The DNA of the CDR3 is TGTGCCAGCAGCTTAGCTCCCAGCTCCTACGAGCAGTACTTC.

This clone has a handful of counts. The gene calls are TRBV2 and TRBJ2-1, with D perhaps matching TRBD1 (6 bases). This CDR3 contains 14 residues. The V gene lost 4 bases and the J gene lost 5 bases, with 12 bases spanning the gap. Germline V CDR1 and CDR2: SNHLY, FYNNEI. Written as DNA, the CDR3 is TGTGCCAGCAGTGGTCAGGACAGCGACAATGAGCAGTTCTTC. Protein sequence: CASSGQDSDNEQFF.

V is TRBV14 and J is TRBJ1-2; D ambiguous. V lost 4 bases, J lost 0 bases, and 6 bases lay in between. The V gene's germline CDR1 is SGHDN and CDR2 FVKESK. There are 13 residues in the CDR3. The CDR3: CASSPTPNYGYTF. In DNA form, the CDR3 reads TGTGCCAGCAGCCCCACACCTAACTATGGCTACACCTTC.

This clone was seen only once. J is TRBJ2-6 and V is TRBV11-2; D unresolved. Trimming pared 2 bases from V and 0 bases from J, leaving 11 bases between. The CDR3 runs 17 residues. CDR1 is SGHAT and CDR2 is FQNNGV in the germline V gene. The CDR3, as DNA: TGTGCCAGCAGCTTATGGGTTGGAAACTCTGGGGCCAACGTCCTGACTTTC. The encoded protein is CASSLWVGNSGANVLTF.

This clone was recorded once. V and J are TRBV6-5 and TRBJ1-5; D possibly corresponds to TRBD1 (6 bases). The CDR3 extends over 13 amino acids. V was shortened by 7 bases and J by 6 bases, with 13 bases between the two germline ends. Germline V gives CDR1 MNHEY, CDR2 SVGAGI. This CDR3 reads CASTQGFGQPQHF. The CDR3 bases are TGTGCCAGCACACAGGGATTCGGTCAGCCCCAGCATTTT.

For the CDR3, the DNA is TGCGCCAGCAGCCAAGATAGGGGGGGGGCACGTTCGGATACGCAGTATTTT. Its protein is CASSQDRGGARSDTQYF. The chain joins TRBV4-1 to TRBJ2-3; a weak D match, TRBD2 (7 bases). Per germline, CDR1 MGHRA and CDR2 YSYEKL. V gave up 0 bases and J gave up 6 bases, with 19 bases separating them. The length of the CDR3 is 17 residues.

The genes are TRBV18 and TRBJ2-7; D gene ambiguous. Per germline, CDR1 KGHSH and CDR2 LQKENI. V lost 5 bases and J lost 3, with 11 bases in between. The CDR3 is 13 amino acids. The CDR3 sequence: CASSSDGSYEQYF. The DNA of the CDR3 is TGTGCCAGCTCATCCGACGGAAGCTACGAGCAGTACTTC. Full variable domain (rest looked up from reference TRBV18 and TRBJ2-7): NAGVMQNPRHLVRRRGQEARLRCSPMKGHSHVYWYRQLPEEGLKFMVYLQKENIIDESGMPKERFSAEFPKEGPSILRIQQVVRGDSAAYFCASSSDGSYEQYFGPGTRLTVT.

The chain carries TRBV11-2 and TRBJ1-2, with TRBD1 matching over 10 bases. The V and J ends lost 0 bases and 5 bases, in that order; junction bases with no gene match: 6. Germline V gene lookup returns CDR1 SGHAT and CDR2 FQNNGV. The CDR3 extends over 16 amino acids. CDR3 in DNA: TGTGCCAGCAGCTTAGACCTTCGGACAGGGGGATATGGCTACACCTTC. Translated, it gives CASSLDLRTGGYGYTF.

V usage is TRBV30 and J usage is TRBJ1-5; D possibly corresponds to TRBD1 (5 bases). This CDR3 is built from 14 residues. Germline V gene sequence: CDR1 GTSNPN, CDR2 SVGIG (reference sequence). The ends were cut back, 0 bases at V and 6 bases at J, with 12 bases in the middle. The CDR3 sequence is CAWSVQVGRQPQHF. CDR3 nucleotide sequence: TGTGCCTGGAGTGTACAGGTGGGTCGTCAGCCCCAGCATTTT.

V is TRBV6-1 and J is TRBJ2-1, with 12 bases lining up with TRBD2. The junction had 14 bases not matched to a gene; V was cut back by 2 bases and J by 9 bases. This CDR3 contains 18 residues. Germline assignment: CDR1 MNHNS and CDR2 SASEGT. The CDR3 protein is CASSEWRLAGEKVGEQFF. CDR3 sequence (DNA): TGTGCCAGCAGTGAATGGAGACTAGCGGGGGAAAAGGTGGGTGAGCAGTTCTTC.

The chain links TRBV5-1 to TRBJ1-4, with a tentative D call TRBD1 (5 bases). Trimming left V 4 bases short and J 7 bases short, with 17 bases between. Germline V CDR1 and CDR2: SGHRS, YFSETQ. The CDR3 totals 15 residues. CDR3 region: CASSREYATGEKLFF. CDR3 coding DNA: TGCGCCAGCAGCCGCGAGTATGCCACAGGTGAAAAACTGTTTTTT.

This clone showed up just once. The chain carries TRBV2 and TRBJ1-1; TRBD1 agrees at 7 bases. This CDR3 comprises 12 residues. Germline-derived CDR1 and CDR2 are SNHLY and FYNNEI. Germline trimming cut 6 bases from V and 7 bases from J; bases unmatched to any gene: 5. The CDR3 coding sequence is TGTGCCAGCAGCCTGGGACAGCTTGAAGCTTTCTTT. Protein product: CASSLGQLEAFF.

The V gene is TRBV19, the J gene TRBJ2-5, with 7 bases that match TRBD2. Germline-derived CDR1 and CDR2 are LNHDA and SQIVND (reference sequence). This CDR3 contains 14 residues. V was pared by 4 bases and J by 1 base, with 3 bases of the junction left unmatched. The CDR3 DNA follows: TGTGCCAGTAGTAGCCTAGCGGTCCAAGAGACCCAGTACTTC. This encodes CASSSLAVQETQYF. The full variable domain, its missing parts supplied by reference TRBV19 and TRBJ2-5, is DGGITQSPKYLFRKEGQNVTLSCEQNLNHDAMYWYRQDPGQGLRLIYYSQIVNDFQKGDIAEGYSVSREKKESFPLTVTSAQKNPTAFYLCASSSLAVQETQYFGPGTRLLVL.

The chain carries TRBV5-1 and TRBJ2-3, with 10 bases identical to TRBD2. V lost 0 bases and J lost 3; bases outside the gene matches: 4. In germline, CDR1 is SGHRS, CDR2 YFSETQ. The CDR3 loop spans 16 amino acids. This chain's CDR3 is CASSLALAGETDTQYF. The CDR3, as DNA: TGCGCCAGCAGCTTGGCTCTAGCGGGAGAGACAGATACGCAGTATTTT.

This rearrangement joins TRBV7-6 to TRBJ2-5; no clear D gene. The CDR3 contains 13 residues. The V gene's germline CDR1 is SGHVS and CDR2 FNYEAQ. The V end lost 2 bases, the J end lost 2 bases, and 6 bases lay between the germline ends. As DNA, the CDR3 is TGTGCCAGCAGCTTAATGGGGCAAGAGACCCAGTACTTC. Residues: CASSLMGQETQYF. Using reference TRBV7-6 and TRBJ2-5 for the parts outside the CDR3, the full variable domain is GAGVSQSPRYKVTKRGQDVALRCDPISGHVSLYWYRQALGQGPEFLTYFNYEAQQDKSGLPNDRFSAERPEGSISTLTIQRTEQRDSAMYRCASSLMGQETQYFGPGTRLLVL.

The chain couples TRBV29-1 to TRBJ2-1, with a possible D match to TRBD2 (6 bases). This CDR3 has 15 residues. Trimming took off 3 bases at V and 3 bases at J, with 15 bases between the two ends. Germline V lookup: CDR1 SQVTM, CDR2 ANQGSEA. Here the CDR3 DNA reads TGCAGCGTTGAGGGGGAGGAGACAGTCTACAATGAGCAGTTCTTC. Residues: CSVEGEETVYNEQFF.

This clone occurred once. V and J are TRBV6-6 and TRBJ1-1; no definite D call. V was cut by 2 bases and J by 4 bases, with 11 bases left in between. Germline loops: CDR1 MNHNY, CDR2 SVGAGI (reference sequence). The CDR3 is 14 amino acids. In nucleotides, the CDR3 is TGTGCCAGCAGTTACGTTGGGGAGCGCACTGAAGCTTTCTTT. Protein: CASSYVGERTEAFF.